This is a list of T cell receptor beta chains from one sample in a study of identical twins. One entry per CDR3 protein results from TCRdb running MiXCR on the 5' RACE reads. The profile covers around 370,000 distinct CDR3 sequences, with approximately 8.8% appearing a single time and roughly 8.7% taken by the ten largest. The sample consisted of naive T cells sorted from blood. The receptors were sampled from a woman in her forties or fifties in good health. The CDR3 runs from the conserved cysteine through the conserved F or W. A D gene is named only where the DNA matches it firmly. For some rows the clone size is stated as once, few or many, or as a class when expanded; others skip it.

j_call	clone_size	d_call	v_call	cdr3_aa	cdr3_nt
TRBJ2-1	few	TRBD2	TRBV11-1	CASSLVREGEQFF	TGTGCCAGCAGCTTAGTGAGGGAGGGTGAGCAGTTCTTC
TRBJ2-7	-	-	TRBV3-1	CASSQVGGSSYEQYF	TGTGCCAGCAGCCAAGTCGGCGGGTCTTCCTACGAGCAGTACTTC
TRBJ1-2	-	TRBD1	TRBV27	CASSSQTGRANYGYTF	TGTGCCAGCAGTTCCCAGACAGGGCGAGCTAACTATGGCTACACCTTC
TRBJ1-4	many	-	TRBV5-1	CASSLQPATNEKLFF	TGCGCCAGCAGCTTACAACCTGCAACTAATGAAAAACTGTTTTTT
TRBJ1-1	-	-	TRBV12-3/TRBV12-4	CASSLGARSTEAFF	TGTGCCAGCAGTTTGGGGGCGCGGAGCACTGAAGCTTTCTTT
TRBJ2-7	few	-	TRBV20-1	CFWAADLWEQYF	TGCTTTTGGGCTGCCGACCTTTGGGAGCAGTACTTC
TRBJ2-6	once	-	TRBV12-3/TRBV12-4	CASSRQVRISGANVLTF	TGTGCCAGCAGCCGACAGGTCCGGATCTCTGGGGCCAACGTCCTGACTTTC
TRBJ1-4	many	TRBD1	TRBV5-1	CASSQLQGISTNEKLFF	TGCGCCAGCAGCCAACTACAGGGGATATCGACTAATGAAAAACTGTTTTTT
TRBJ2-5	-	-	TRBV3-1	CASSLLLTTYQETQYF	TGTGCCAGCAGCCTCCTACTAACTACGTACCAAGAGACCCAGTACTTC
TRBJ1-2	-	-	TRBV7-9	CASRWGEGGYTF	TGTGCCAGCCGGTGGGGCGAGGGTGGCTACACCTTC
TRBJ2-1	few	-	TRBV10-3	CAISGVDFSYNEQFF	TGTGCCATCAGCGGGGTCGATTTCTCCTACAATGAGCAGTTCTTC
TRBJ2-3	-	-	TRBV10-1	CASSLQVTDTQYF	TGCGCCAGCAGCTTACAGGTCACAGATACGCAGTATTTT
TRBJ2-1	-	TRBD2	TRBV20-1	CSARSTSGRAYNEQFF	TGCAGTGCTAGATCGACTAGCGGGAGGGCCTACAATGAGCAGTTCTTC
TRBJ2-2	many	-	TRBV4-2	CASSPNGGTARTTETGELFF	TGTGCCAGCAGCCCAAACGGCGGGACAGCCAGGACGACGGAGACCGGGGAGCTGTTTTTT
TRBJ1-5	few	-	TRBV4-1	CASSPLQLPSNQPQHF	TGCGCCAGCAGCCCTCTGCAGTTACCTAGCAATCAGCCCCAGCATTTT
TRBJ1-2	-	-	TRBV12-3/TRBV12-4	CASSEDIGGGYTF	TGTGCCAGCAGTGAGGACATCGGCGGTGGCTACACCTTC
TRBJ2-1	-	-	TRBV5-1	CASTPAGSNEQFF	TGCGCCTCGACCCCAGCCGGGAGCAATGAGCAGTTCTTC
TRBJ2-5	-	-	TRBV20-1	CSATPLYGSRQETQYF	TGCAGTGCTACCCCCCTGTACGGGAGCCGGCAAGAGACCCAGTACTTC
TRBJ2-3	few	TRBD2	TRBV10-3	CAIGEGRTDTQYF	TGTGCCATCGGGGAGGGACGGACAGATACGCAGTATTTT
TRBJ2-1	many	-	TRBV5-5	CASSLGVRNVEQFF	TGTGCCAGCAGCTTGGGAGTTCGAAACGTAGAGCAGTTCTTC
TRBJ1-2	-	-	TRBV2	CASSVNYNGYTF	TGTGCCAGCAGTGTTAACTATAACGGCTACACCTTC
TRBJ2-7	few	TRBD2	TRBV29-1	CSAARGLAGEQYF	TGCAGCGCTGCCCGCGGACTAGCGGGAGAGCAGTACTTC